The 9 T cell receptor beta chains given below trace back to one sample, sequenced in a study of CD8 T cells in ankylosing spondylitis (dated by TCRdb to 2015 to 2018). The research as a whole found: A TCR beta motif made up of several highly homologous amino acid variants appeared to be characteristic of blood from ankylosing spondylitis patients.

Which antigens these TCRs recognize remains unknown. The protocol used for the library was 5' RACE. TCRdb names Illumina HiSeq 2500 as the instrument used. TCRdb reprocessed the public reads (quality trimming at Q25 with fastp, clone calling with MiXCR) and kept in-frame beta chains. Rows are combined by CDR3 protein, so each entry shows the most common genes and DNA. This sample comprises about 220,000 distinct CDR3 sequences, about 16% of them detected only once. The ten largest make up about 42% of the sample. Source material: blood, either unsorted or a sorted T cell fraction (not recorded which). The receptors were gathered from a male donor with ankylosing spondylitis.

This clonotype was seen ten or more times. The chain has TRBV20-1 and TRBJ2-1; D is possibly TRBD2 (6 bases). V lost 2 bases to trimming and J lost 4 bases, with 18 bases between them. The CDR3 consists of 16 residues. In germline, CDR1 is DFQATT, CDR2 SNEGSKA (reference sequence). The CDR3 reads CSARNLGDLLYNEQFF. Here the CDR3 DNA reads TGCAGTGCTAGAAACCTGGGGGACTTACTTTACAATGAGCAGTTCTTC.

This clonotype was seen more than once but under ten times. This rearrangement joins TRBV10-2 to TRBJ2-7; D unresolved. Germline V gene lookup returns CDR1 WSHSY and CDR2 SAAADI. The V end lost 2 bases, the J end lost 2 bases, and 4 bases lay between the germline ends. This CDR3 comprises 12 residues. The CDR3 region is CASSETAYEQYF. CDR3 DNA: TGCGCCAGCAGTGAGACGGCCTACGAGCAGTACTTC.

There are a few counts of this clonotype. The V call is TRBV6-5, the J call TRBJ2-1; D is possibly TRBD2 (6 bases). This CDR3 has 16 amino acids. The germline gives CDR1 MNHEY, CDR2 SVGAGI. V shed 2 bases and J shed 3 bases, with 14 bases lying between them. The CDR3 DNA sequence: TGTGCCAGCAGTTACGGGGGGTCTGACATCTACAATGAGCAGTTCTTC. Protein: CASSYGGSDIYNEQFF.

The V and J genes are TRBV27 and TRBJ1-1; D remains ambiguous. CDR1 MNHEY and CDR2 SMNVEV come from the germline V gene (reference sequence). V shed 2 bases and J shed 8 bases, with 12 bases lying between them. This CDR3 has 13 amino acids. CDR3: CASSLAVLGEAFF. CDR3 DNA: TGTGCCAGCAGTTTAGCGGTCCTGGGGGAAGCTTTCTTT.

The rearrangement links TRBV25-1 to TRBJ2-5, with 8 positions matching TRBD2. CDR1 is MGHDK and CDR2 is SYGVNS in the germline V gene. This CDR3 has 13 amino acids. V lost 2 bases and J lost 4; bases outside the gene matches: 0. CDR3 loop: CASSEAGGETQYF. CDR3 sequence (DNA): TGTGCCAGCAGTGAAGCGGGGGGAGAGACCCAGTACTTC. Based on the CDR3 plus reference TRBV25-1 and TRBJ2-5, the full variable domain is EADIYQTPRYLVIGTGKKITLECSQTMGHDKMYWYQQDPGMELHLIHYSYGVNSTEKGDLSSESTVSRIRTEHFPLTLESARPSHTSQYLCASSEAGGETQYFGPGTRLLVL.

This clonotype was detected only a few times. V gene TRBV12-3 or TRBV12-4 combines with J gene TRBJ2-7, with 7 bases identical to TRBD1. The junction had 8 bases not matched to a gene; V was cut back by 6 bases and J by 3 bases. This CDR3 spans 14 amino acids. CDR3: CASRGPGQIYEQYF. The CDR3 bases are TGTGCCAGCAGGGGACCGGGACAGATCTACGAGCAGTACTTC.

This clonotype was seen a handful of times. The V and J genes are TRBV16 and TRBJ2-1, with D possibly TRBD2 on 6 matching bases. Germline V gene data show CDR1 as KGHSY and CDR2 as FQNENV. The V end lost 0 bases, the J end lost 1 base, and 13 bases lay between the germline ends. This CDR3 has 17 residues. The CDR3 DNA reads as TGTGCCAGCAGCCAATCGTGGAGGGATTGGTCCTACAATGAGCAGTTCTTC. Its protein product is CASSQSWRDWSYNEQFF. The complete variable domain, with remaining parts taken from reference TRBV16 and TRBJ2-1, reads GEEVAQTPKHLVRGEGQKAKLYCAPIKGHSYVFWYQQVLKNEFKFLISFQNENVFDETGMPKERFSAKCLPNSPCSLEIQATKLEDSAVYFCASSQSWRDWSYNEQFFGPGTRLTVL.

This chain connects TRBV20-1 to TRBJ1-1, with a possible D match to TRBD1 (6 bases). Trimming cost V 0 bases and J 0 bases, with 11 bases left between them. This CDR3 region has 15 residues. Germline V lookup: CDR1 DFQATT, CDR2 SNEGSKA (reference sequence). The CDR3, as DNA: TGCAGTGCTAGAGAGGGGACACTCTTGAACACTGAAGCTTTCTTT. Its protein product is CSAREGTLLNTEAFF.

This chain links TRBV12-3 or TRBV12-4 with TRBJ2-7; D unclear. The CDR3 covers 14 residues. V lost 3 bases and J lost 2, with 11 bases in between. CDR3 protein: CASSFIGLPYEQYF. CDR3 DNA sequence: TGTGCCAGCAGTTTCATAGGGCTTCCCTACGAGCAGTACTTC.